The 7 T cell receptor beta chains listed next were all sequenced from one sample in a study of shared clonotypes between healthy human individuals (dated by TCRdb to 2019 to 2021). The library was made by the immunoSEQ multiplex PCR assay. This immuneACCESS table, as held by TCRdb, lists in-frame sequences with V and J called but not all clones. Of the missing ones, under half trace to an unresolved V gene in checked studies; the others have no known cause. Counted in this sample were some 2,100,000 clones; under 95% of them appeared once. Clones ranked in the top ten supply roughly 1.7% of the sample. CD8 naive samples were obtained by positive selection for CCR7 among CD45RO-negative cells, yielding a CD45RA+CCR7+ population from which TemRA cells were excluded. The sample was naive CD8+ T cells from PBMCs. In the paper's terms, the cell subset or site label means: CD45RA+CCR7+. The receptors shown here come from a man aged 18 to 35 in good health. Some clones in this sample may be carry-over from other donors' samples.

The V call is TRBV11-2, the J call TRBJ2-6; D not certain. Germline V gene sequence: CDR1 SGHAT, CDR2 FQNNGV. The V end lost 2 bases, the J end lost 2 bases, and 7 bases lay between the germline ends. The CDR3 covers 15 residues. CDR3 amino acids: CASSLRPTGANVLTF. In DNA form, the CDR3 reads TGTGCCAGCAGCTTACGTCCTACTGGGGCCAACGTCCTGACTTTC.

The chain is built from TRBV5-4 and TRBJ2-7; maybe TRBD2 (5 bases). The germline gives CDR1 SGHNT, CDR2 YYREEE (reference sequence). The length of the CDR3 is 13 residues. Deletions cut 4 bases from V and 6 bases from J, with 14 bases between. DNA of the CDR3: TGTGCCAGCAGCCCCGGGATAAGCGGCGAGCAGTACTTC. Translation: CASSPGISGEQYF.

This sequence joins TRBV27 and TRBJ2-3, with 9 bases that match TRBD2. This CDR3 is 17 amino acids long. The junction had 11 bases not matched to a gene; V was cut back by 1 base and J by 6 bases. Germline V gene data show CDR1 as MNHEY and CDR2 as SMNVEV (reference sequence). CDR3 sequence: CASSLYASGASVDTQYF. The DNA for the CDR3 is TGTGCCAGCAGTTTATATGCTAGCGGGGCGTCGGTGGATACGCAGTATTTT.

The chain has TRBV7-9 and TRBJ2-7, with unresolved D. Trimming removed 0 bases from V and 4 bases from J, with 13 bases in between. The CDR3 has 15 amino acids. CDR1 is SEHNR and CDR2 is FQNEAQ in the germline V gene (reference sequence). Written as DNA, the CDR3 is TGTGCCAGCAGCTTAGCCCCACAAGAGAGATACGAGCAGTACTTC. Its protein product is CASSLAPQERYEQYF. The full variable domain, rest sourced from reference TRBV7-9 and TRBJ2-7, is DTGVSQNPRHKITKRGQNVTFRCDPISEHNRLYWYRQTLGQGPEFLTYFQNEAQLEKSRLLSDRFSAERPKGSFSTLEIQRTEQGDSAMYLCASSLAPQERYEQYFGPGTRLTVT.

The CDR3 sequence: CASSIGAGGIDNEQFF. DNA for the CDR3: TGTGCCAGTAGTATAGGAGCGGGAGGAATCGACAATGAGCAGTTCTTC. The rearrangement uses TRBV19 and TRBJ2-1; 9 bases agree with TRBD2. The CDR3 is 16 amino acids. V shed 1 base, J shed 5 bases, and the junction held 6 bases outside the gene matches. Germline assignment: CDR1 LNHDA and CDR2 SQIVND (reference sequence).

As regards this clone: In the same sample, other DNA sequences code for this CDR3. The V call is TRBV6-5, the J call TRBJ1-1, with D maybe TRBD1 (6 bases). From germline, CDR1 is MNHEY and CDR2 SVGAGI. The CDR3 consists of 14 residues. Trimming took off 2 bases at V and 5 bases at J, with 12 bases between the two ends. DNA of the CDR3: TGTGCCAGCAGTTACCGGGGGGCGCTTACTGAAGCTTTCTTT. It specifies CASSYRGALTEAFF.

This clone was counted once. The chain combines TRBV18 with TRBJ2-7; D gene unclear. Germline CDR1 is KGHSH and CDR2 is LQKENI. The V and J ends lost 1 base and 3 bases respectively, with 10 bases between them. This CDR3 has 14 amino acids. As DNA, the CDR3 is TGTGCCAGCTCACCACTGGAGTCCCTCTACGAGCAGTACTTC. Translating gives CASSPLESLYEQYF. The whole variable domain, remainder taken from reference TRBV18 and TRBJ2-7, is NAGVMQNPRHLVRRRGQEARLRCSPMKGHSHVYWYRQLPEEGLKFMVYLQKENIIDESGMPKERFSAEFPKEGPSILRIQQVVRGDSAAYFCASSPLESLYEQYFGPGTRLTVT.